This T cell receptor (beta chain) was captured in a study of CXCR3-negative and CXCR3-positive naive CD8 T cells. Study information: The total count of TRB reads reached approximately 140 million, and each library contributed about 1.5 +/- 0.3 million.

UMI-tagged TRB cDNA libraries were built via 5' RACE. TCRdb re-called the 5' RACE reads and catalogs CDR3 proteins one per entry, DNA excluded. Here the sample table reports 6,500 to 10,000 distinct CDR3 sequences. The CD45RO-CCR7+CD27+CD95- phenotype denoted naive CD8+ T cells. Points from the study as a whole: The study found more hydrophobic TRB CDR3s in CXCR3-positive naive cells than in CXCR3-negative naive cells. Naive CXCR3-negative cells resembled naive CXCR3-positive cells in TRBV-TRBJ usage; memory cells differed.

With regard to this clonotype: Its target is not known.

The germline V gene has CDR1 MNHEY and CDR2 SVGAGI. The CDR3 covers 18 residues. Material for sequencing was naive CXCR3+ CD8+ T cells from blood. Sample subset: CD45RO-CCR7+CD27+CD95- naive CD8+ T cells expressing CXCR3 (TNR3+). V and J are TRBV6-5 and TRBJ2-7; there is no DNA to check the TCRdb D call of TRBD1. The clonotype was recovered from a human donor in good health. Some clones in this sample may be carry-over from other donors' samples. CDR3: CASSYSQGAHLGGYEQYF.